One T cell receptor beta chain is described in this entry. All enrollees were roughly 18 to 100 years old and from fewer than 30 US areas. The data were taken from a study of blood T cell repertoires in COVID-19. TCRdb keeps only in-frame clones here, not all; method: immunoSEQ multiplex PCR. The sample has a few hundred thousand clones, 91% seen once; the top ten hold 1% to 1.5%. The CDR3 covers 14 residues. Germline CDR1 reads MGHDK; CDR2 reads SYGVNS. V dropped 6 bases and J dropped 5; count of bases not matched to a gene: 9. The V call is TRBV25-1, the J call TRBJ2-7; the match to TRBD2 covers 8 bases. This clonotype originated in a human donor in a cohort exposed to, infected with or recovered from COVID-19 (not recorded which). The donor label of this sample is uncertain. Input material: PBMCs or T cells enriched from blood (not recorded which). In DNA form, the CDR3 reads TGTGCCAGCAGCCTCCGGGGGGGAAGGGACGAGCAGTACTTC. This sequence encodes CASSLRGGRDEQYF.